This TCR beta chain was profiled in a study of T cell clonality in common variable immunodeficiency (dated by TCRdb to between 2014 and 2017). Predominantly Caucasian heritage was noted among both the CVID patients and the healthy controls. From each donor, about 4.5 to 9 ml of heparinized peripheral whole blood was collected. Genomic DNA from adults with common variable immune deficiency (CVID) and from healthy adult controls was used to sequence TCRbeta CDR3 repertoires. The control group was made up of some 22 healthy adult volunteers (about ten male and some 12 female) whose ages ranged from 23 to 66 years, with a mean age of approximately 32. Diluted blood was density-centrifuged over Hypaque 1077 or Ficoll-Paque to isolate peripheral blood mononuclear cells. Genomic DNA was obtained from unsorted mononuclear cells using either Qiagen column purification or a centrifugation-based method. Findings and caveats that apply to the study as a whole: It was noted by the authors that sequencing of the repertoires of T cell subpopulations would be needed to clarify the cause of the increased clonality in CVID. Reportedly, TCRbeta sequences from CVID had fewer deletions and N-nucleotide insertions, and highly modified clones with 13 or more V deletions were absent from CVID. Patient heterogeneity within the CVID cohort put limits on correlating repertoire features with clinical complications. TCRbeta clonality was higher in CVID subjects than in healthy controls (t-test p = 0.018), and the increase was most characteristic of about a third of subjects. Despite equal DNA input, controls averaged roughly 80,000 unique sequences per sample versus about 30,000 in CVID samples. Fewer TCRbeta clones were shared among CVID subjects than among healthy controls (p < 0.0001).

CVID samples and control samples contributed equivalent amounts of genomic DNA as sequencing input. For every sample, a 60 bp segment covering the rearranged TCRbeta CDR3 region was amplified and then sequenced. TCRbeta amplification used the immunoSEQ assay, a bias-corrected multiplex PCR with high-throughput sequencing. The original pipeline was this. Every unique nucleotide sequence was considered a clone and was annotated with V, D and J genes, copy number and frequency. Sequences were labeled productive if in frame, and non-productive if out of frame or containing stop codons. Clonality was calculated from Shannon's entropy as previously described. The predicted amino acid sequences of productive clones were used to derive the mean CDR3 Kyte-Doolittle hydropathy. Using the R hclust function, scaled V gene usage was clustered hierarchically with Manhattan distance and complete linkage. Clone sharing by CDR3 amino acid sequence was assessed by resampling 12 repertoires per group over 100 rounds. The repertoires were searched for approximately 73 published EBV-specific and about 250 published CMV-specific TCRbeta sequences. Analysis left out two CVID samples that produced under 10,000 sequences, so 35 to 50 CVID repertoires remained. TCRdb re-hosts the immuneACCESS table, in-frame sequences only. Its copies lack some clones; in the studies checked, an unresolved V gene accounts for under half of them, and the cause for the rest is not known. V and J calls and clone size are those listed in that table; D and trimming were worked out from the DNA. This sample holds about 35,000 clones in total, without any singletons. The top ten clones comprise 0.9% to 1% of the sample.

Including the terminal cysteine and phenylalanine, the CDR3 comprises 12 residues. The DNA has 27 bases, all within the CDR3, and is read from base 1. CDR1 and CDR2 are read off the germline V gene as SNHLY and FYNNEI. This clone was found many times. Which antigen it targets is not known. An end of the junction differs from the germline gene, which may be a read error. The read ends 3 residues early relative to the CDR3; the germline J gene fills the gap. This sequence uses TRBV2 and TRBJ2-2; TRBD2 fits 8 bases in the junction. This receptor was identified in a person aged 18-69 years in good health. The sample taken for sequencing was peripheral blood mononuclear cells. CDR3 bases read: TGTGCCAGGGGACTAGGCACCGGCGAG. It encodes CARGLGTGE. The entire CDR3 is CARGLGTGELFF.